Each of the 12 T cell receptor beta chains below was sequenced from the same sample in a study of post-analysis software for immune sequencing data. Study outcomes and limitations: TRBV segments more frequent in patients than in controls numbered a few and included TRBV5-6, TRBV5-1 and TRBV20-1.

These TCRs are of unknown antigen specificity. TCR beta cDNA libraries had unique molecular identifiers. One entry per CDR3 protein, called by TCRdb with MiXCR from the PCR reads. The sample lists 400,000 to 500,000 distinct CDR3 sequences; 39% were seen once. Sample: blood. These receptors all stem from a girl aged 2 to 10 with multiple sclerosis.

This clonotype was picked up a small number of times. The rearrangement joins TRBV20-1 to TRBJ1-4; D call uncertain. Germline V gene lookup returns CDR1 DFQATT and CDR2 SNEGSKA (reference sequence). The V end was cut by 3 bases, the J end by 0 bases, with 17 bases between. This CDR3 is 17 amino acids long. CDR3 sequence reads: CSARVFGRPATNEKLFF. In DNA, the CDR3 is TGCAGTGCTAGGGTCTTTGGCAGGCCCGCAACTAATGAAAAACTGTTTTTT.

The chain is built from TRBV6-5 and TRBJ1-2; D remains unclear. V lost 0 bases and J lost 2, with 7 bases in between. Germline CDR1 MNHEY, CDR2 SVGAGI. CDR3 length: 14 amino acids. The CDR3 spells CASSYSRLNYGYTF. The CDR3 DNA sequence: TGTGCCAGCAGTTACTCGCGGCTAAACTATGGCTACACCTTC.

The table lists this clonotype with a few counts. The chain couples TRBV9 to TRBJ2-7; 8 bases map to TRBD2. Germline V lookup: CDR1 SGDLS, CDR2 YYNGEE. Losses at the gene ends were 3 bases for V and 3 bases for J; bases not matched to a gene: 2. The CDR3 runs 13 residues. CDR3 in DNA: TGTGCCAGCAGCGCGGGGGGGTTCTACGAGCAGTACTTC. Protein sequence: CASSAGGFYEQYF.

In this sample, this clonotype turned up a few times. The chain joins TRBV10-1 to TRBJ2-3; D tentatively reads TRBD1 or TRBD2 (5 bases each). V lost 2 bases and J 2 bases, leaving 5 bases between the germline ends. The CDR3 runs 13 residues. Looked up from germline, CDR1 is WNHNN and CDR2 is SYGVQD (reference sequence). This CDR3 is CASSEGTTDTQYF. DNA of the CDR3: TGCGCCAGCAGTGAGGGGACCACAGATACGCAGTATTTT.

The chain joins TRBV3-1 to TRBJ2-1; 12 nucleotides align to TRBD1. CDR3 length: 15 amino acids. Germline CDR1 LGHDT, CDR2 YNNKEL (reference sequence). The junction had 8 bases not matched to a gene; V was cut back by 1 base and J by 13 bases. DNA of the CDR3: TGTGCCAGCAGCCAAGGGGACAGGGGGCACGAGACCCAGTTCTTC. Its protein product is CASSQGDRGHETQFF.

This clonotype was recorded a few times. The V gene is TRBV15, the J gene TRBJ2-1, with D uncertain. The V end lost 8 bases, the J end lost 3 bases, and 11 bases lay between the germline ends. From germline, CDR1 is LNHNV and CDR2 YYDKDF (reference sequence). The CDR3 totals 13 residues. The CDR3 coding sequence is TGTGCCACCGCTGATGGTGTCTACAATGAGCAGTTCTTC. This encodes CATADGVYNEQFF.

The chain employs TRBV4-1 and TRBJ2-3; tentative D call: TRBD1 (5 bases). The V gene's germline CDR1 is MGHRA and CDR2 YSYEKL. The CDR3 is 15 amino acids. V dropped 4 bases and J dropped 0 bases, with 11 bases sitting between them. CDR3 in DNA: TGCGCCAGCAGCCCATTAGGGGTTAGCACAGATACGCAGTATTTT. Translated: CASSPLGVSTDTQYF.

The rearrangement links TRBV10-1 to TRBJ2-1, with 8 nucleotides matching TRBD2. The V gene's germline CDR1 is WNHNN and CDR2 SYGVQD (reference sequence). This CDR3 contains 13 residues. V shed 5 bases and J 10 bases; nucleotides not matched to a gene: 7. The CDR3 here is CASSWDSGAEQFF. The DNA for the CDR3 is TGCGCCAGCAGTTGGGATAGCGGGGCGGAGCAGTTCTTC.

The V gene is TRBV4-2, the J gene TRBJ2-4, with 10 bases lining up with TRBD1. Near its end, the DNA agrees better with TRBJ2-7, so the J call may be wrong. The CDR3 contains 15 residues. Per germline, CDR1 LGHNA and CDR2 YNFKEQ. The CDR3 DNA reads TGTGCCAGCAGCAACCGGGACAGGGGACCTAACGAGCAGTACTTC. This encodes CASSNRDRGPNEQYF.

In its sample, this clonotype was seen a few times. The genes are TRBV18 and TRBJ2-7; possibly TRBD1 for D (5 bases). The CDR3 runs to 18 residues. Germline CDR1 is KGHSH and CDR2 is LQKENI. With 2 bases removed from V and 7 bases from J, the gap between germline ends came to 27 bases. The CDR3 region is CASSPFRATRSSYNEQYF. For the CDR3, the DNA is TGTGCCAGCTCACCATTCAGGGCGACGAGGAGCTCCTACAATGAGCAGTACTTC.

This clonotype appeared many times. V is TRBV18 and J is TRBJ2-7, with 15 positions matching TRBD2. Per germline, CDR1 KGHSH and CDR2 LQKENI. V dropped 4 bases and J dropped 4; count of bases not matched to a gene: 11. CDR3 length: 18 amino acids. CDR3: CASSLLGTSGRSPYEQYF. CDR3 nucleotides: TGTGCCAGCTCACTGCTCGGGACTAGCGGGAGGTCCCCTTACGAGCAGTACTTC.

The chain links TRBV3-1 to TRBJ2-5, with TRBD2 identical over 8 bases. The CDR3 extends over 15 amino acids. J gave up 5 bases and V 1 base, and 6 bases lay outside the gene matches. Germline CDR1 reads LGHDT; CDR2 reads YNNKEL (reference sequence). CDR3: CASSQGSGSGETQYF. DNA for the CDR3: TGTGCCAGCAGCCAAGGGAGCGGGAGTGGGGAGACCCAGTACTTC.